Below, one T cell receptor beta chain is given with its context. As yet, its antigen is unknown. The junction differs from germline at one of its ends, possibly a read error. After constant-region reverse-primer amplification, full-length variable regions underwent semi-nested PCR with Nested Universal Primer A. TCRdb ran MiXCR on the 5' RACE reads and lists one entry per CDR3 protein. The profile shows about 10,000 distinct CDR3 sequences, around 25% of them singletons. General study results and limits: The larger-cohort validation was restricted to a single TCR beta V-J rearrangement rather than whole repertoires. Tumor memory CD4+ T cell TCR gene usage clustered with blood and lymph node memory CD4+ cells and lymph node naive CD4+ cells. Greatest tumor Treg TCR overlap was with tumor naive CD4+ cells.

Tregs were sorted as CD4+CD25+CD127-/low cells. The CDR3 sequence is 15 residues long. Germline V lookup: CDR1 SGHRS, CDR2 YFSETQ. V is TRBV5-1 and J is TRBJ2-2; maybe TRBD2 (6 bases). What was sequenced was Tregs sorted from blood. The TCR comes from a female donor with breast cancer. The CDR3 coding sequence is TGCGCCAGCAGCTTTAGCGGACCGAACACCGAAGAGCTGTTATTT. It encodes CASSFSGPNTEELLF.